Listed here are 32 T cell receptor beta chains from one sample, sequenced in a study of Graves' ophthalmopathy and Graves' hyperthyroidism. Amplification from RNA transcripts yielded the TCR beta CDR3 regions. Amplification began with first-round RT-PCR using HTBI primers, then second-round multiplex PCR was performed. TCRdb fed the multiplex PCR reads into MiXCR, producing one record per CDR3 protein. The profile shows approximately 700,000 distinct CDR3 sequences, about 44% of them singletons. Sequencing input: peripheral blood. These receptors were collected from an adult man with Graves' ophthalmopathy.

As for this clonotype: The junction and the germline gene differ at one end; a read error may be behind it. V is TRBV20-1 and J is TRBJ2-7; 7 bases agree with TRBD1. The CDR3 contains 13 residues. Germline loops: CDR1 DFQATT, CDR2 SNEGSKA (reference sequence). The CDR3 is CSDWDSPSYGQYF. The CDR3 DNA reads as TGCAGTGACTGGGACAGCCCTTCCTACGGGCAGTACTTC.

This clonotype was observed at least ten times. This chain uses TRBV29-1 with TRBJ2-1; tentative D call: TRBD1 (6 bases). CDR1 SQVTM and CDR2 ANQGSEA come from the germline V gene. The CDR3 spans 13 residues. V was cut by 4 bases and J by 3 bases, with 10 bases left in between. The CDR3 region has the DNA TGCAGCGTTGCTAGGACAGACTACAATGAGCAGTTCTTC. This encodes CSVARTDYNEQFF.

Notes on this clonotype: This likely comes from a read error, as the CDR3 has no conserved phenylalanine or tryptophan at its end. The rearrangement joins TRBV9 to TRBJ2-7; TRBD1 agrees at 8 bases. The V gene's germline CDR1 is SGDLS and CDR2 YYNGEE. V lost 4 bases to trimming and J lost 3 bases; unmatched junction nucleotides: 9. The CDR3 contains 15 residues. CDR3 loop: CASSLEPTGVYEQYC. CDR3 DNA sequence: TGTGCCAGCAGCCTCGAACCGACAGGGGTCTACGAGCAGTACTGC.

In this sample, this clonotype turned up many times. The chain is built from TRBV10-2 and TRBJ1-5, with D possibly being TRBD1 (5 bases). Per the germline V gene, CDR1 is WSHSY and CDR2 is SAAADI. The V gene lost 6 bases and the J gene lost 4 bases, with 16 bases spanning the gap. The CDR3 contains 15 residues. CDR3 in DNA: TGCGCCAGCAGGTTGGGGCCAAATCTAAATCAGCCCCAGCATTTT. This translates into CASRLGPNLNQPQHF.

V gene TRBV19 combines with J gene TRBJ2-5; the D is unclear. CDR3 length equals 15 residues. V lost 1 base and J lost 3, with 12 bases in between. Germline V CDR1 and CDR2: LNHDA, SQIVND (reference sequence). CDR3 residues: CASSIVAGGEETQYF. DNA of the CDR3: TGTGCCAGTAGTATAGTTGCAGGTGGAGAAGAGACCCAGTACTTC.

Ten or more counts support this clonotype. This rearrangement joins TRBV2 to TRBJ2-7; weak D call: TRBD2 (5 bases). The CDR3 extends over 15 amino acids. Germline V gene lookup returns CDR1 SNHLY and CDR2 FYNNEI. The ends were cut back, 3 bases at V and 0 bases at J, with 12 bases in the middle. The CDR3 bases are TGTGCCAGCAGTGAGGACTCCCAAAGCTCCTACGAGCAGTACTTC. This gives the protein CASSEDSQSSYEQYF.

The chain couples TRBV11-2 to TRBJ1-1; D is perhaps TRBD1 (5 bases). Germline CDR1 is SGHAT and CDR2 is FQNNGV. The CDR3 consists of 14 residues. Deletions cut 5 bases from V and 6 bases from J, with 16 bases between. The CDR3 region has the DNA TGTGCCAGCAGCCCCCCTGGGGGGTCCCCTGAAGCTTTCTTT. The encoded protein is CASSPPGGSPEAFF.

The chain is built from TRBV7-6 and TRBJ2-3; weak D call: TRBD1 (5 bases). Trimming left V 0 bases short and J 4 bases short, with 8 bases between. The CDR3 contains 14 residues. Germline CDR1 reads SGHVS; CDR2 reads FNYEAQ. CDR3 sequence: CASSLARAPDTQYF. CDR3 coding DNA: TGTGCCAGCAGCTTAGCCAGGGCGCCAGATACGCAGTATTTT. The variable domain in full, completed from reference TRBV7-6 and TRBJ2-3, reads GAGVSQSPRYKVTKRGQDVALRCDPISGHVSLYWYRQALGQGPEFLTYFNYEAQQDKSGLPNDRFSAERPEGSISTLTIQRTEQRDSAMYRCASSLARAPDTQYFGPGTRLTVL.

Details on this clonotype: A junction boundary mismatches the germline segment, possibly from a read error. The chain links TRBV4-1 to TRBJ2-7, with 10 bases matching TRBD2. This CDR3 is built from 16 residues. Germline V lookup: CDR1 MGHRA, CDR2 YSYEKL. This CDR3 reads CASGQDPSGRDHEQYF. For the CDR3, the DNA is TGCGCCAGCGGCCAAGATCCAAGCGGGAGGGACCACGAGCAGTACTTC.

This chain joins TRBV11-2 and TRBJ2-5; 8 nucleotides agree with TRBD2. The trim removed 0 bases at V and 1 base at J, leaving 7 bases unmatched. The CDR3 has 17 residues. Germline V gene sequence: CDR1 SGHAT, CDR2 FQNNGV. CDR3 DNA sequence: TGTGCCAGCAGCTTAGATCGCATGCTAGCGGGCCAAGAGACCCAGTACTTC. Translated: CASSLDRMLAGQETQYF.

Comments on this clonotype: This may stem from a read error, because a much larger clone lies one nucleotide away. This sequence joins TRBV19 and TRBJ2-7; 9 bases fit TRBD1. Trimming at V came to 10 bases and at J to 5 bases, leaving 3 bases not matched to a gene. This CDR3 comprises 11 residues. Germline V gene data show CDR1 as LNHDA and CDR2 as SQIVND (reference sequence). CDR3 amino acids: CATGTGNEQYF. CDR3 DNA: TGTGCCACCGGGACAGGGAACGAGCAGTACTTC.

Concerning this clonotype: A much larger clone differs by one base, so this may be a read error. The CDR3 does not end in the conserved phenylalanine or tryptophan, so this is likely a read error. The rearrangement links TRBV19 to TRBJ2-5; TRBD1 matches 7 bases. Trimming cost V 4 bases and J 0 bases; bases outside gene matches: 5. Germline assignment: CDR1 LNHDA and CDR2 SQIVND (reference sequence). This CDR3 comprises 15 residues. The CDR3 DNA reads TGTGCCAGTAGTAAGGGACAGAGCTACCAAGAGACCCAGTACCTC. Protein sequence: CASSKGQSYQETQYL.

This chain joins TRBV20-1 and TRBJ2-7, with 7 bases aligning to TRBD2. CDR1 DFQATT and CDR2 SNEGSKA come from the germline V gene (reference sequence). With V trimmed by 4 bases and J by 9 bases, 15 bases remained unmatched. The CDR3 has 14 amino acids. This CDR3 reads CSAKFRGVRGGQYF. CDR3 sequence (DNA): TGCAGTGCTAAGTTTCGTGGGGTCCGCGGGGGGCAGTACTTC.

This clonotype appeared many times. The J gene is TRBJ1-1, the V gene TRBV20-1; D call uncertain. The germline CDR1 and CDR2 sequences are DFQATT and SNEGSKA (reference sequence). This CDR3 comprises 12 residues. V was pared by 5 bases and J by 1 base, with 8 bases between. CDR3 bases: TGCAGTGCTCCGGACTGGAACACTGAAGCTTTCTTT. It encodes CSAPDWNTEAFF.

This clonotype was detected ten times or more. The J gene is TRBJ2-2, the V gene TRBV10-3; possibly TRBD1 or TRBD2 for D (5 bases each). The V gene lost 1 base and the J gene lost 6 bases, with 15 bases spanning the gap. The CDR3 covers 16 residues. Germline V gene data show CDR1 as ENHRY and CDR2 as SYGVKD. This CDR3 reads CAISELKGMEAGELFF. The CDR3 DNA sequence: TGTGCCATCAGTGAGTTGAAGGGGATGGAGGCCGGGGAGCTGTTTTTT.

There are a few counts of this clonotype. This may be a read error, as it is one base from a much larger clone. The chain links TRBV12-3 or TRBV12-4 to TRBJ1-5; D is perhaps TRBD1 (5 bases). CDR3 length: 12 residues. Trimming removed 8 bases from V and 5 bases from J, with 10 bases in between. The CDR3 loop is CASGRGYQPQHF. The CDR3 DNA follows: TGTGCCAGCGGTAGGGGTTATCAGCCCCAGCATTTT.

This clonotype occurred a few times. The chain joins TRBV5-1 to TRBJ2-2; possibly TRBD2 for D (6 bases). Germline CDR1 and CDR2: SGHRS and YFSETQ. Trimming left V 0 bases short and J 1 base short, with 19 bases between. CDR3 length: 19 residues. The CDR3 loop reads CASSLGRTYPGENTGELFF. Here the CDR3 DNA reads TGCGCCAGCAGCTTGGGCAGGACCTACCCGGGGGAGAACACCGGGGAGCTGTTTTTT.

This clonotype appeared a few times. This sequence joins TRBV4-3 and TRBJ2-2; D is uncertain. Germline CDR1 reads LGHNA; CDR2 reads YSLEER. The CDR3 extends over 14 amino acids. Between the trimmed V and J ends, which lost 4 bases and 6 bases, there was a span of 12 bases. DNA of the CDR3: TGCGCCAGCAGCCTAGAGGTGGACCCCGGGGAGCTGTTTTTT. It codes for CASSLEVDPGELFF.

The rearrangement links TRBV7-2 to TRBJ2-5, with 10 bases fitting TRBD1. The CDR3 consists of 15 residues. With V trimmed by 8 bases and J by 11 bases, 17 bases remained unmatched. Looked up from germline, CDR1 is SGHTA and CDR2 is FQGNSA. For the CDR3, the DNA is TGTGCCAGCGGTGGCGGACAGGGGGTGGCGAGTGAGCAGTACTTC. Protein sequence: CASGGGQGVASEQYF.

A few counts support this clonotype. The genes are TRBV2 and TRBJ1-3, with 7 positions matching TRBD1. Germline V lookup: CDR1 SNHLY, CDR2 FYNNEI. The CDR3 contains 14 residues. Unmatched junction bases numbered 4, after V lost 6 bases and J lost 2 bases. CDR3: CASRRQGTGNTIYF. The CDR3 DNA is TGTGCCAGCAGACGACAGGGAACTGGAAACACCATATATTTT.

Ten or more counts support this clonotype. V usage is TRBV11-2 and J usage is TRBJ2-5; either TRBD1 or TRBD2 may fit D (5 bases each). Germline V gene data show CDR1 as SGHAT and CDR2 as FQNNGV. V gave up 0 bases and J gave up 7 bases, with 18 bases separating them. This CDR3 region has 16 residues. The chain's CDR3 is CASSLEGTDGLGTQYF. The DNA for the CDR3 is TGTGCCAGCAGCTTAGAAGGGACCGATGGATTAGGGACCCAGTACTTC.

This clonotype was seen many times. The chain recombines TRBV12-3 or TRBV12-4 with TRBJ1-1; D possibly corresponds to TRBD1 (6 bases). The CDR3 is made up of 13 amino acids. Trimming left V 9 bases short and J 2 bases short, with 13 bases between. The CDR3 DNA sequence: TGTGCCAGTGGGACAAACCCTAACACTGAAGCTTTCTTT. It is translated as CASGTNPNTEAFF.

This clonotype was detected only once. At one of its ends the junction is not consistent with the germline gene, which may arise from a read error. This sequence joins TRBV2 and TRBJ2-6, with a possible D match to TRBD2 (5 bases). Germline assignment: CDR1 SNHLY and CDR2 FYNNEI. The CDR3 spans 15 residues. The CDR3 loop reads CASNLEGSGANVLTF. Here the CDR3 DNA reads TGCGCCAGCAATCTAGAGGGCTCTGGGGCCAACGTCCTGACTTTC.

This clonotype was seen many times. The V and J genes are TRBV29-1 and TRBJ2-7; 10 bases are shared with TRBD1. Germline assignment: CDR1 SQVTM and CDR2 ANQGSEA. V shed 3 bases and J 2 bases; nucleotides not matched to a gene: 4. The CDR3 is 14 residues long. CDR3 sequence (DNA): TGCAGCGTTGATGCCGGGACAGGGGCCTACGAGCAGTACTTC. Its translation is CSVDAGTGAYEQYF.

The genes are TRBV5-4 and TRBJ1-1; D not certain. The CDR3 consists of 12 residues. The V end was cut by 2 bases, the J end by 6 bases, with 8 bases between. Germline V gene data show CDR1 as SGHNT and CDR2 as YYREEE (reference sequence). This chain's CDR3 is CASSLGYAEAFF. Written as DNA, the CDR3 is TGTGCCAGCAGCTTAGGATACGCTGAAGCTTTCTTT.

This clonotype was observed once. CDR3: CSARDQGGQGGWEPQHF. The CDR3 DNA sequence: TGCAGTGCTAGAGATCAGGGAGGGCAGGGTGGGTGGGAGCCCCAGCATTTT. The chain employs TRBV20-1 and TRBJ1-5; weak D call: TRBD1 (5 bases). The CDR3 loop spans 17 amino acids. CDR1 DFQATT and CDR2 SNEGSKA come from the germline V gene (reference sequence). Between the trimmed V and J ends, which lost 0 bases and 8 bases, there was a span of 23 bases.

There are a few counts of this clonotype. The J gene is TRBJ2-7, the V gene TRBV27, with no clear D. This CDR3 is 11 amino acids long. V was pared by 1 base and J by 5 bases, with 3 bases between. Germline loops: CDR1 MNHEY, CDR2 SMNVEV (reference sequence). The CDR3 DNA sequence: TGTGCCAGCAGTTTATATAACGAGCAGTACTTC. Translating it yields CASSLYNEQYF.

J is TRBJ1-3 and V is TRBV9, with D uncertain. The length of the CDR3 is 13 residues. CDR1 is SGDLS and CDR2 is YYNGEE in the germline V gene. In nucleotides, the CDR3 is TGTGCTAGAGCAGTGGACTCTGGAAACACCATATATTTT. Protein: CARAVDSGNTIYF.

The rearrangement uses TRBV20-1 and TRBJ2-7; perhaps TRBD2 as D (6 bases). This CDR3 has 16 amino acids. Germline CDR1 is DFQATT and CDR2 is SNEGSKA (reference sequence). With 7 bases removed from V and 1 base from J, the gap between germline ends came to 23 bases. The CDR3 spells CSVPNPISGQSYEQYF. Written as DNA, the CDR3 is TGCAGTGTCCCAAATCCCATCAGCGGGCAATCCTACGAGCAGTACTTC.

The chain has TRBV19 and TRBJ1-2, with D unresolved. Between the trimmed V and J ends, which lost 7 bases and 1 base, there was a span of 13 bases. The germline gives CDR1 LNHDA, CDR2 SQIVND (reference sequence). CDR3 length: 14 amino acids. CDR3 sequence (DNA): TGTGCCAGTACCCACTCACAAAATAACTATGGCTACACCTTC. This gives the protein CASTHSQNNYGYTF. Full variable domain (rest looked up from reference TRBV19 and TRBJ1-2): DGGITQSPKYLFRKEGQNVTLSCEQNLNHDAMYWYRQDPGQGLRLIYYSQIVNDFQKGDIAEGYSVSREKKESFPLTVTSAQKNPTAFYLCASTHSQNNYGYTFGSGTRLTVV.

On this clonotype itself: A much larger clone is a single base away; this may be a read error. This chain links TRBV29-1 with TRBJ2-7; 11 positions agree with TRBD2. In germline, CDR1 is SQVTM, CDR2 ANQGSEA. The CDR3 consists of 15 residues. V gave up 0 bases and J gave up 4 bases; unmatched junction bases: 5. In DNA, the CDR3 is TGCAGCGTTGAAGATGGGTCTAGCGGGGGGTACGAGCAGTACTTC. Residues: CSVEDGSSGGYEQYF.

The V gene is TRBV12-3 or TRBV12-4, the J gene TRBJ2-5; 7 nucleotides align to TRBD1. Unmatched junction bases numbered 20, after V lost 5 bases and J lost 5 bases. The CDR3 is 18 amino acids. CDR3 sequence reads: CASSQSDREKEYWETQYF. CDR3 DNA: TGTGCCAGCAGTCAGTCCGACAGGGAAAAGGAATATTGGGAGACCCAGTACTTC.